Listed below are T cell receptor beta chains from one sample, sequenced in a study of OX40 agonist ivuxolimab in advanced cancers. Generated by immunoSEQ multiplex PCR, the TCRdb table keeps only in-frame clones and is missing some. The data show tens of thousands of clones, roughly 92% seen once. The sample here was CD4+ or CD8+ T cells sorted from blood, taken in a trial of the OX40 agonist ivuxolimab. Receptors were obtained from an adult with an advanced solid tumor such as melanoma, head and neck, liver or kidney cancer. Both conserved end residues are part of each CDR3. Fields, in order: clone size, J gene, V gene, D gene, CDR3 DNA, CDR3 protein. The D gene is left open where the match is weak. Expanded clones are given a class, and other clones once, few, many or no size at all.

.,TRBJ2-7,TRBV19,.,TGTGCCAGTAGGAGGCAATCGTACTACGAGCAGTACTTC,CASRRQSYYEQYF
.,TRBJ1-2,TRBV27,.,TGTGCCAGCAGTTCTTCCAGGGTCAGAGATGGCTACACCTTC,CASSSSRVRDGYTF
once,TRBJ1-1,TRBV18,.,TGTGCCAGCTCAACTGGACAGAACACTGAAGCTTTCTTT,CASSTGQNTEAFF
.,TRBJ1-2,TRBV2,.,TGTGCCAGCAGTGAGACTGCTAACTATGGCTACACCTTC,CASSETANYGYTF
.,TRBJ1-5,TRBV19,.,TGTGCCAGTAGTCTCACAGACGGATATCAGCCCCAGCATTTT,CASSLTDGYQPQHF
.,TRBJ1-5,TRBV19,TRBD1,TGTGCCAGTAGACGGGACAGGGGGCAGGGTCAGCCCCAGCATTTT,CASRRDRGQGQPQHF
.,TRBJ1-1,TRBV11-2,.,TGTGCCAGCAGCGCCCTAGACGAAGCTTTCTTT,CASSALDEAFF
.,TRBJ1-6,TRBV5-6,.,TGTGCCAGCAGCTTGGCGGGGACTTATAATTCACCCCTCCACTTT,CASSLAGTYNSPLHF
.,TRBJ2-5,TRBV27,.,TGTGCCAGCAAGGCGGCAGTCCCTACCCGTCAAGAGACCCAGTACTTC,CASKAAVPTRQETQYF
once,TRBJ1-2,TRBV9,.,TGTGCCAGCAGCGTTTCCGGGAACTATGGCTACACCTTC,CASSVSGNYGYTF
.,TRBJ2-5,TRBV5-1,TRBD2,TGCGCCAGCAGCTATAGCGGGGCTCAAGAGACCCAGTACTTC,CASSYSGAQETQYF
.,TRBJ1-5,TRBV30,.,TGTGCCTGGAGTCAGGGAGGGAGCCAGCCCCAGCATTTT,CAWSQGGSQPQHF
.,TRBJ2-5,TRBV7-6,TRBD2,TGTGCCAGCAGCTTAGCGACTAGCGGGGGGTACCAAGAGACCCAGTACTTC,CASSLATSGGYQETQYF
.,TRBJ2-3,TRBV29-1,TRBD1,TGCAGCACCACAGGGGCCGCCCGCACAGATACGCAGTATTTT,CSTTGAARTDTQYF
.,TRBJ1-2,TRBV7-9,TRBD1,TGTGCCAGCAGCTTAGTTCCGGGACAGCTGGGCTACACCTTC,CASSLVPGQLGYTF
.,TRBJ2-2,TRBV10-3,TRBD1,TGTGCCATCAGACCACAGGGGGCGGGCACCGGGGAGCTGTTTTTT,CAIRPQGAGTGELFF
.,TRBJ1-5,TRBV7-2,.,TGTGCCAGCAGTCAGACAGTTTATAGCAATCAGCCCCAGCATTTT,CASSQTVYSNQPQHF
.,TRBJ2-5,TRBV11-3,TRBD1,TGTGCCAGCAGCGAGGGGGCTGAGGAGACCCAGTACTTC,CASSEGAEETQYF
.,TRBJ1-1,TRBV5-4,TRBD1,TGTGCCAGCAGACGCGACAGGGGGCTGTCTGAAGCTTTCTTT,CASRRDRGLSEAFF
once,TRBJ2-5,TRBV5-1,.,TGCGCCAGCAGCTACCGGGACTCACAAGAGACCCAGTACTTC,CASSYRDSQETQYF
.,TRBJ1-2,TRBV5-4,TRBD1,TGTGCCAGCAGCCTTTTACAGGGGGCAGGAAACTATGGCTACACCTTC,CASSLLQGAGNYGYTF
.,TRBJ2-6,TRBV18,TRBD2,TGTGCCAGCTCACAAAATAGCGGGGCCTCCGGGCCCTCTGGGGCCAACGTCCTGACTTTC,CASSQNSGASGPSGANVLTF
.,TRBJ2-7,TRBV9,TRBD2,TGTGCCAGCAGCGAGGGGACTAGCGGAGAAAAAATATTTTACGAGCAGTACTTC,CASSEGTSGEKIFYEQYF
.,TRBJ1-1,TRBV14,.,TGTGCCAGCAGCCAAAGGGACGGCCTCTGGACTGAAGCTTTCTTT,CASSQRDGLWTEAFF
.,TRBJ2-5,TRBV18,.,TGTGCCAGCTCACCCCAGGGCGGAGGAGAGACCCAGTACTTC,CASSPQGGGETQYF
.,TRBJ2-1,TRBV7-8,.,TGTGCCAGCAGCCCGTCCGGCTGGAGGGCCGACAATGAGCAGTTCTTC,CASSPSGWRADNEQFF
.,TRBJ1-1,TRBV5-4,TRBD1,TGTGCCAGCAGCGGACCACAGGGGAGAGGAACTGAAGCTTTCTTT,CASSGPQGRGTEAFF
.,TRBJ2-5,TRBV5-4,TRBD1,TGTGCCAGCAGCTTGATCCAACAGGGGGCTCATCTGTGGAGAGGGACCCAGTACTTC,CASSLIQQGAHLWRGTQYF
.,TRBJ2-7,TRBV4-1,TRBD2,TGCGCCAGCAGTCGGACTAGCGGGGAGTCCTACGAGCAGTACTTC,CASSRTSGESYEQYF
.,TRBJ2-5,TRBV7-8,.,TGTGCCAGCAGCTTCCGGACTTCGAGGACGGAGACCCAGTACTTC,CASSFRTSRTETQYF
.,TRBJ1-1,TRBV29-1,TRBD1,TGCAGCGTTGAAGGGGACAGGGGAGTTCGGACTGAAGCTTTCTTT,CSVEGDRGVRTEAFF
.,TRBJ2-5,TRBV11-3,TRBD2,TGTGCCAGCAGCTACTCGGGACTAGCGGGGCAAGAGACCCAGTACTTC,CASSYSGLAGQETQYF
few,TRBJ1-5,TRBV30,.,TGTGCCTGGACTCTTCGGGGGACGGACCAGCCCCAGCATTTT,CAWTLRGTDQPQHF
.,TRBJ1-1,TRBV20-1,.,TGCAGTGTGTTTAGGTCAGATGAAGCTTTCTTT,CSVFRSDEAFF
.,TRBJ2-1,TRBV30,.,TGTGCCTGGAGTCCGAGCCCCCGTCCCAGGGATGAGCAGTTCTTC,CAWSPSPRPRDEQFF
.,TRBJ2-7,TRBV7-9,.,TGTGCCAGCAGCTTAGGAACGGGCGAGCAGTACTTC,CASSLGTGEQYF
.,TRBJ2-3,TRBV19,TRBD2,TGTGCCAGTAGAGGACTAGCAGCCGAGGAGGCAGATACGCAGTATTTT,CASRGLAAEEADTQYF
.,TRBJ2-7,TRBV19,.,TGTGCCAGTAGCCGCACCGAACCGGTGCTTGGCTCCTACGAGCAGTACTTC,CASSRTEPVLGSYEQYF
.,TRBJ1-1,TRBV25-1,TRBD1,TGTGCCAGCAGTGAATTTGGACAGGGGGTCACTGAAGCTTTCTTT,CASSEFGQGVTEAFF
once,TRBJ2-5,TRBV5-4,.,TGTGCCAGCAGCTTGGCGGAGACCCAGTACTTC,CASSLAETQYF
.,TRBJ1-2,TRBV5-4,.,TGTGCCAGCAGCTCAAGAAACATGGGATATGGCTACACCTTC,CASSSRNMGYGYTF
.,TRBJ2-1,TRBV15,.,TGTGCCACCAGCAGAGACGTCGCGGGACTTAACAATGAGCAGTTCTTC,CATSRDVAGLNNEQFF
.,TRBJ2-4,TRBV23-1,.,TGCGCCAGCATATCGGATTCCTTAGCCAAAAACATTCAGTACTTC,CASISDSLAKNIQYF
.,TRBJ2-3,TRBV7-3,.,TGTGCCAGCAGCTTAAATGGGCGGAACACAGATACGCAGTATTTT,CASSLNGRNTDTQYF
.,TRBJ1-4,TRBV30,.,TGTGCCAGCAGCGTGGCTAATGAAAAACTGTTTTTT,CASSVANEKLFF
few,TRBJ1-1,TRBV15,.,TGTGCCACCAGCAGGGACAGAACGGGGACCACTGAAGCTTTCTTT,CATSRDRTGTTEAFF
.,TRBJ2-7,TRBV6-1,.,TGTGCCAGCACGGACTTCGGCAGGGGAAGCAGGGAGCAGTACTTC,CASTDFGRGSREQYF
.,TRBJ2-1,TRBV7-8,.,TGTGCCAGCAGCCCCATCTATGAGCAGTTCTTC,CASSPIYEQFF
few,TRBJ1-1,TRBV9,.,TGTGCCAGCAGCCCTATGGAAGGGATCGTTGAAGCTTTCTTT,CASSPMEGIVEAFF